This T cell receptor beta chain stems from a study of blood T cell repertoires in COVID-19. Study-level background: Samples representing acute and convalescent COVID-19 were sourced from the United States, Italy and Spain. T cells, B-cell-depleted T cells, or PBMCs provided the cDNA or gDNA that served as material.

The V segment lost 6 bases and the J segment 5 bases; nucleotides outside the gene matches: 3. This CDR3 comprises 12 residues. Germline V gene sequence: CDR1 MNHEY, CDR2 SMNVEV (reference sequence). How the authors handled the data: Reference gene primers were amplified, and this amplification served to estimate nucleated cell counts. Produced via immunoSEQ multiplex PCR; TCRdb's table is partial and in-frame only. V, J and clone size were drawn from that table, and D and trimming were deduced from the DNA. In the table there are roughly 120,000 clones, around 80% of which are singletons. This TCR came from an elderly woman with active or convalescent COVID-19. The sequenced sample was peripheral blood. The chain carries TRBV27 and TRBJ2-7, with 8 bases lining up with TRBD1. CDR3 region: CASRTGAHEQYF. CDR3 DNA: TGTGCCAGCAGGACAGGGGCCCACGAGCAGTACTTC.